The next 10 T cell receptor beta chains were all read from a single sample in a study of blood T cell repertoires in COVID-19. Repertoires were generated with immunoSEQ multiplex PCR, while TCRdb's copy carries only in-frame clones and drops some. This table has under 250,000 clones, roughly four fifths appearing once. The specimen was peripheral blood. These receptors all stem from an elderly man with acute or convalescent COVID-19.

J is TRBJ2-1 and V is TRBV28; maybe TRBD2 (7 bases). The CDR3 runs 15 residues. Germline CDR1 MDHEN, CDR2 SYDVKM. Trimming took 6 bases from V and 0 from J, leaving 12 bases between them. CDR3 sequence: CASSRGGASYNEQFF. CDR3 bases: TGTGCCAGCAGCCGAGGGGGGGCCTCCTACAATGAGCAGTTCTTC.

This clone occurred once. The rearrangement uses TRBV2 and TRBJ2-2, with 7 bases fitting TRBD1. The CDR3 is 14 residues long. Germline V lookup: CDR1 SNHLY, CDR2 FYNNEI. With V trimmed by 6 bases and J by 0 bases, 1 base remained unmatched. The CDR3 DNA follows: TGTGCCAGCAGGCAGGGGGCGAACACCGGGGAGCTGTTTTTT. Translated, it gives CASRQGANTGELFF.

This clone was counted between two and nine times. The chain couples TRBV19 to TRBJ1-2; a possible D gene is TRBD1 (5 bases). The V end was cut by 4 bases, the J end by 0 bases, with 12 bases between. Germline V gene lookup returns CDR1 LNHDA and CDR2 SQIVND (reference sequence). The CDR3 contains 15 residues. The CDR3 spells CASSTGGPANYGYTF. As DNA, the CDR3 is TGTGCCAGTAGTACCGGGGGACCCGCTAACTATGGCTACACCTTC.

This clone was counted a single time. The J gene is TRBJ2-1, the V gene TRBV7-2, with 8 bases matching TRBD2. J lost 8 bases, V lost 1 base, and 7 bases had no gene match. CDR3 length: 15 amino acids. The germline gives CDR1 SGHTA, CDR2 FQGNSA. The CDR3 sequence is CASSLDGTRTYEQFF. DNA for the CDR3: TGTGCCAGCAGCTTAGACGGGACTAGAACGTATGAGCAGTTCTTC.

CDR3 bases: TGCGCCAGCAGCTCGTCCGGGACTAGCGGGCAGAGCTCCTACAATGAGCAGTTCTTC. Its translation is CASSSSGTSGQSSYNEQFF. The chain has TRBV5-1 and TRBJ2-1; 12 bases align to TRBD2. J was trimmed by 0 bases and V by 3 bases; bases with no gene match: 10. Germline V gene data show CDR1 as SGHRS and CDR2 as YFSETQ. The CDR3 spans 19 residues.

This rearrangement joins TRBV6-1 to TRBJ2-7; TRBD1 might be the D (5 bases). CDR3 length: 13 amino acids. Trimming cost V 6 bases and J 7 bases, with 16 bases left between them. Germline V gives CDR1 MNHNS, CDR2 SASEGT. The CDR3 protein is CASSRPGAKEQYF. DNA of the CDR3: TGTGCCAGCAGCAGACCTGGGGCGAAGGAGCAGTACTTC.

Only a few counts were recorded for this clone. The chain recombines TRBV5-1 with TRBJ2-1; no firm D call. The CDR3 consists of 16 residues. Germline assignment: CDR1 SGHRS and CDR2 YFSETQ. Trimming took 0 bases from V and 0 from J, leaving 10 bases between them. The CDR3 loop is CASSLVQTSSYNEQFF. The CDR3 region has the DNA TGCGCCAGCAGCTTGGTACAGACGAGCTCCTACAATGAGCAGTTCTTC.

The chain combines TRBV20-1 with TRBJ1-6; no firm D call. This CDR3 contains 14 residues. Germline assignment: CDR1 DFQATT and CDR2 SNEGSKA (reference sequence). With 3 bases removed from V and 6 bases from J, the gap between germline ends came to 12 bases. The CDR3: CSASLTGVNSPLHF. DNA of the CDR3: TGCAGTGCTAGTTTAACCGGGGTTAATTCACCCCTCCACTTT.

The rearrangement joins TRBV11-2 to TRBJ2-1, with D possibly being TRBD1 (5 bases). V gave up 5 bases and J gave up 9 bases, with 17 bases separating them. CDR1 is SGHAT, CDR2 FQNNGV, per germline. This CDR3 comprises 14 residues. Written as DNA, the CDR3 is TGTGCCAGCAGCCAAAGGGGTGGTTGGGGTGAGCAGTTCTTC. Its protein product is CASSQRGGWGEQFF.

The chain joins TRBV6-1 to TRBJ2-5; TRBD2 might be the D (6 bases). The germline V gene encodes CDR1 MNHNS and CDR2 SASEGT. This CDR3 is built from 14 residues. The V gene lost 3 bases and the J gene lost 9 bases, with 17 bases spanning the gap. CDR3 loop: CASSEGYVTGAQYF. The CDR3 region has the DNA TGTGCCAGCAGTGAGGGCTACGTAACGGGGGCCCAGTACTTC.